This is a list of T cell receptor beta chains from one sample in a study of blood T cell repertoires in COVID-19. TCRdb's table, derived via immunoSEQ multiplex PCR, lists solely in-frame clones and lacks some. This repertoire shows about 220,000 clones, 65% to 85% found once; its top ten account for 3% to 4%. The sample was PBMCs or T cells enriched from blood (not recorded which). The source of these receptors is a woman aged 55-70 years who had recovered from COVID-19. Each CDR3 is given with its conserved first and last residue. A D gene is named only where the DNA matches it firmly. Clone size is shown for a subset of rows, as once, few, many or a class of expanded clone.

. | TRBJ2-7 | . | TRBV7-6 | TGTGCCAGCAGCATCGGACAGTGGAACTCCTACGAGCAGTACTTC | CASSIGQWNSYEQYF
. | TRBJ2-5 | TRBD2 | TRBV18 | TGTGCCAGCTTCCGGAAGACTAGCGAAGTTCAAGAGACCCAGTACTTC | CASFRKTSEVQETQYF
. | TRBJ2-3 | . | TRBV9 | TGTGCCAGCAGCGTAGTCCCCATACCGACAGCAACTAGCACAGATACGCAGTATTTT | CASSVVPIPTATSTDTQYF
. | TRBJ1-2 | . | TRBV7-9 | TGTGCCAGCAGCTCGCGCGACTATGGCTACACCTTC | CASSSRDYGYTF
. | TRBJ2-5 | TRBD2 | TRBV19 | TGTGCCAGTAGCCTTCCGGGACTAGCGGGAGGGCCAGGAGAGACCCAGTACTTC | CASSLPGLAGGPGETQYF
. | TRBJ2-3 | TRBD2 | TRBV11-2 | TGTGCCAGCAGCCAATCTCTAGCGGGGGGTGCAGATACGCAGTATTTT | CASSQSLAGGADTQYF
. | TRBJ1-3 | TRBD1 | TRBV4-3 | TGCGCCAGCAGCAGGGACAGCTCTGGAAACACCATATATTTT | CASSRDSSGNTIYF
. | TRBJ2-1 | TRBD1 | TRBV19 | TGTGCCAGTAGTACCTGGACAGGGGGCTCCTACAATGAGCAGTTCTTC | CASSTWTGGSYNEQFF
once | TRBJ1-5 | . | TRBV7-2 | TGTGCCAGCAGCCCCCCAACCGGTCGGCAGCCCCAGCATTTT | CASSPPTGRQPQHF
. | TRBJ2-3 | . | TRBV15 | TGTGCCACCCAGCGGGCCTTTAGCACAGATACGCAGTATTTT | CATQRAFSTDTQYF
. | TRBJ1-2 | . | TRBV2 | TGTGCCAGCAGTGAGGATGGGGGCGCGGGTATCTATGGCTACACCTTC | CASSEDGGAGIYGYTF
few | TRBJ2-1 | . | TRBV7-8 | TGTGCCAGCAGCTTAGTTGACCAGGGTTCCTACAATGAGCAGTTCTTC | CASSLVDQGSYNEQFF
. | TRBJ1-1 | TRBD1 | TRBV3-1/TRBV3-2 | TGTGCCAGCAGCCAAGGGTCGGGACAGGGGTCGATGAACACTGAAGCTTTCTTT | CASSQGSGQGSMNTEAFF
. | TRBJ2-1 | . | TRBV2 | TGTGCCAGCCAACAGGGCTCCTACAATGAGCAGTTCTTC | CASQQGSYNEQFF
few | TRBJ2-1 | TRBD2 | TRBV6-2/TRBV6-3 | TGTGCCAGCAGTTCCCCACTAGCGGGGGGGCTCCATGAGCAGTTCTTC | CASSSPLAGGLHEQFF
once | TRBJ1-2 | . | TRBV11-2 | TGTGCCAGCAGCCTAATGGGCAGGGTGACCTTTTTCTATGGCTACACCTTC | CASSLMGRVTFFYGYTF
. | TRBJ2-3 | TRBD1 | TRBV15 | TGTGCCACCAGCAGGGGGACAGGGAGCACAGATACGCAGTATTTT | CATSRGTGSTDTQYF
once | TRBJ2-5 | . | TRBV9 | TGTGCCAGCAGCCGGGACTCAAAAGAGACCCAGTACTTC | CASSRDSKETQYF
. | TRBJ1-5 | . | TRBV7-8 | TGTGCCAGCAGCCCCCCGGGGGGTCAGCCCCAGCATTTT | CASSPPGGQPQHF
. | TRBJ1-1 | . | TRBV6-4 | TGTGCCAGCAGTCCTACGGGGGGGGCGGATGAAGCTTTCTTT | CASSPTGGADEAFF
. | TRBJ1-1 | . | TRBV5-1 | TGCGCCAGCAGTCAACCAGGACAGATGGCTGAAGCTTTCTTT | CASSQPGQMAEAFF
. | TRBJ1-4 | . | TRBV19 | TGTGCCAGTAGGGCCCACGGGAGCCCTTTACAGGAAAAACTGTTTTTT | CASRAHGSPLQEKLFF
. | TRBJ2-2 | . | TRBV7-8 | TGTGCCAGCAGCGGGGGGATCACCGGGGAGCTGTTTTTT | CASSGGITGELFF
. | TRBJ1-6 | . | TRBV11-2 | TGTGCCAGCAGCTTAGAACACCTCTCGCCCCTCCACTTT | CASSLEHLSPLHF
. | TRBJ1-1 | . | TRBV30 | TGTGCCTGGAGCGAGACAGGGAACACTGAAGCTTTCTTT | CAWSETGNTEAFF
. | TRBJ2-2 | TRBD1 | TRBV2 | TGTGCCAGCCAACCGACAGGGAGCCCCGGGGAGCTGTTTTTT | CASQPTGSPGELFF
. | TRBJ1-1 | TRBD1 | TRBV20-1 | TGCAGTGCCACCCGGGACAGATATGCTTTCTTT | CSATRDRYAFF
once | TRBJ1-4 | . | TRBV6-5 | TGTGCCAGCAGTTACTGGGCTGGAACTAATGAAAAACTGTTTTTT | CASSYWAGTNEKLFF
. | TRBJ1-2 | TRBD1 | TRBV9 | TGTGCCAGCAGCGTAGGTCGGGACAGGGTGTATGGCTACACCTTC | CASSVGRDRVYGYTF
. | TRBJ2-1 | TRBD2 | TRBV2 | TGTGCCAGCAGGAGGGCGGGAGAGTATGAGCAGTTCTTC | CASRRAGEYEQFF
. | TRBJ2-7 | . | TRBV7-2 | TGTGCCAGCAGCTTGGAGGGTCTTTCCTACGAGCAGTACTTC | CASSLEGLSYEQYF
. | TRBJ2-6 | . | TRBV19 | TGTGCCAGTAGTATGGGCCTCTCTGGGGCCAACGTCCTGACTTTC | CASSMGLSGANVLTF
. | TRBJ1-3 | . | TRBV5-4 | TGTGCCAGCAGCTTGCAGGGTTCTGGAAACACCATATATTTT | CASSLQGSGNTIYF
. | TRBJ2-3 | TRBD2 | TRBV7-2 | TGTGCCAGCAGCTTATCAGTGACTAGCGGGAGTAGGACAGATACGCAGTATTTT | CASSLSVTSGSRTDTQYF
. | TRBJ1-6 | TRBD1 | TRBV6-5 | TGTGCCAGCAGTTACACAGGGGACTCACCCCTCCACTTT | CASSYTGDSPLHF
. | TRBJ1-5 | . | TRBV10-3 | TGTGCCATCAGTGAGTCGGGGACACTGGGTAGTATCGATCAGCCCCAGCATTTT | CAISESGTLGSIDQPQHF
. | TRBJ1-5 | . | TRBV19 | TGTGCCAGTAGTATTGGTGCGGATCATCGGTCCCAGCATTTT | CASSIGADHRSQHF
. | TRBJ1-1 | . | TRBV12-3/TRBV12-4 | TGTGCCAGCAGTTTTTCAGGCCCTGAAGCTTTCTTT | CASSFSGPEAFF
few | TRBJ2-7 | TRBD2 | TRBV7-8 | TGTGCCAGCAGCTTAGCGTCTGCAGCGGGAGTAAACGAGCAGTACTTC | CASSLASAAGVNEQYF
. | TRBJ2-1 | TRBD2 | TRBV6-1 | TGTGCCAGCAGTGAACGTAATAGCGGGAGAGGTAATGAGCAGTTCTTC | CASSERNSGRGNEQFF
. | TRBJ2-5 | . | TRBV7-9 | TGTGCCAGCAGCTTGGGGCGGAGTCAAGAGACCCAGTACTTC | CASSLGRSQETQYF
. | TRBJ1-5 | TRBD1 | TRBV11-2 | TGTGCCAGCAGCTCCGGGACAGGGGGAGATCAGCCCCAGCATTTT | CASSSGTGGDQPQHF
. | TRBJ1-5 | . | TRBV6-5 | TGTGCCAGCGGAGACTATAGCAATCAGCCCCAGCATTTT | CASGDYSNQPQHF
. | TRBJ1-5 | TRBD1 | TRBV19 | TGTGCCAGTAGCAATCGGGACAGAATATCCAATAGCAATCAGCCCCAGCATTTT | CASSNRDRISNSNQPQHF
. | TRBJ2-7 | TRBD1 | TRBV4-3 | TGCGCCAGCAGCCAAGGGACAGGGGCCCAATACGAGCAGTACTTC | CASSQGTGAQYEQYF
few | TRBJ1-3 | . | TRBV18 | TGTGCCAGCTCACCCGTGGAGGGCGTTGGAAACACCATATATTTT | CASSPVEGVGNTIYF